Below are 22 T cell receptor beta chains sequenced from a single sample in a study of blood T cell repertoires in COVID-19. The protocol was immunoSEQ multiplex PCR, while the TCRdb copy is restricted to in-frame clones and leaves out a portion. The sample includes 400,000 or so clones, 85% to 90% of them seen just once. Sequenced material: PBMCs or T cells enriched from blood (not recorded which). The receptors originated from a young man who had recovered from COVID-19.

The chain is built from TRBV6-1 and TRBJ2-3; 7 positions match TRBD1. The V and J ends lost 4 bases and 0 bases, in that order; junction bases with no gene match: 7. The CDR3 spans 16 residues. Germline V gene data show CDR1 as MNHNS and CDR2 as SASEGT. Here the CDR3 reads CASSGTPGQSTDTQYF. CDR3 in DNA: TGTGCCAGCAGTGGGACTCCGGGACAGAGCACAGATACGCAGTATTTT.

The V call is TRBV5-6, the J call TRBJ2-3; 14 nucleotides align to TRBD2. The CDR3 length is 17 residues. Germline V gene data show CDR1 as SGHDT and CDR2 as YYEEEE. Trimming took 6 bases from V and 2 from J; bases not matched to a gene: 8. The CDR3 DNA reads TGTGCCAGCAATAGACTAGCGGGAGGGACTTTCACAGATACGCAGTATTTT. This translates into CASNRLAGGTFTDTQYF.

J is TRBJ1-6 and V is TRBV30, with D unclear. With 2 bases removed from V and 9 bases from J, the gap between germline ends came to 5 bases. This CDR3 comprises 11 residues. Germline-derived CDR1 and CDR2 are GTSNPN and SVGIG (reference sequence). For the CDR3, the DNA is TGTGCCTGGAGTTCGGTTTCACCCCTCCACTTT. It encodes CAWSSVSPLHF. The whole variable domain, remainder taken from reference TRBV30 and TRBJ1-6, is SQTIHQWPATLVQPVGSPLSLECTVEGTSNPNLYWYRQAAGRGLQLLFYSVGIGQISSEVPQNLSASRPQDRQFILSSKKLLLSDSGFYLCAWSSVSPLHFGNGTRLTVT.

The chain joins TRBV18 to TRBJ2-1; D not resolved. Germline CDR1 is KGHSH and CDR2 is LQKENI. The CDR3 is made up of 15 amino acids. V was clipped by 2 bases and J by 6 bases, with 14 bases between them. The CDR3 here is CASSPGAGSTNEQFF. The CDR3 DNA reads TGTGCCAGCTCACCAGGCGCAGGATCAACCAATGAGCAGTTCTTC.

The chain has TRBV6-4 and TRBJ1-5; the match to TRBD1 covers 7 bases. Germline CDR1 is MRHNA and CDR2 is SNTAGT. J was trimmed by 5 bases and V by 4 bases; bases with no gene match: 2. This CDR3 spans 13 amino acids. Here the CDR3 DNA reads TGTGCCAGCAGTGTTACAGGGGATCAGCCCCAGCATTTT. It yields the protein CASSVTGDQPQHF.

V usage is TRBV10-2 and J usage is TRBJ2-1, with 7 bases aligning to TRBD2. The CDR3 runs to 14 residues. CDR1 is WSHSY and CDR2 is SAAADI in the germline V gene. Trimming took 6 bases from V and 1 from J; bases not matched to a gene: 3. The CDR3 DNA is TGCGCCAGCAGGGGGGGGGATTCCTACAATGAGCAGTTCTTC. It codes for CASRGGDSYNEQFF.

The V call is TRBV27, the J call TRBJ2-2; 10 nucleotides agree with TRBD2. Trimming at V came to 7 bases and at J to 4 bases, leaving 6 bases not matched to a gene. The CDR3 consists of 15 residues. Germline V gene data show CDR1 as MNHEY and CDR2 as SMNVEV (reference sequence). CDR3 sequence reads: CASTASGRGTGELFF. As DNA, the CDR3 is TGTGCCAGCACCGCTAGCGGGAGAGGCACCGGGGAGCTGTTTTTT.

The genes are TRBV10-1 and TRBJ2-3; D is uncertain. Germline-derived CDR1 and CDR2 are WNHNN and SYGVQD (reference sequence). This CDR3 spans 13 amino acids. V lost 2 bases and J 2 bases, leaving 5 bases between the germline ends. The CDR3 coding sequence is TGCGCCAGCAGTGAGGTCTCCACAGATACGCAGTATTTT. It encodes CASSEVSTDTQYF.

The DNA of the CDR3 is TGCAGTGCTAGTCGGCGGGAGGACAACAATGAGCAGTTCTTC. Protein product: CSASRREDNNEQFF. This chain connects TRBV20-1 to TRBJ2-1, with 8 bases lining up with TRBD2. The germline gives CDR1 DFQATT, CDR2 SNEGSKA (reference sequence). The CDR3 length is 14 residues. Unmatched junction bases numbered 6, after V lost 3 bases and J lost 5 bases.

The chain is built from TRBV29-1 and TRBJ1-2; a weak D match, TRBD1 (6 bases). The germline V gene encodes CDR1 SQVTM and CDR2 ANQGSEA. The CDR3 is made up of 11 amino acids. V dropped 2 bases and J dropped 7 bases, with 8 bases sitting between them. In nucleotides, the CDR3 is TGCAGCGTTGAAAGACAGGCTGGCTACACCTTC. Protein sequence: CSVERQAGYTF.

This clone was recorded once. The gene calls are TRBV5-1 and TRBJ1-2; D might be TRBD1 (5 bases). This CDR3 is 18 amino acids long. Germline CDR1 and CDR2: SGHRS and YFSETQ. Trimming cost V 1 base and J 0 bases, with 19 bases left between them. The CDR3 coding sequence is TGCGCCAGCAGCTTGTCTTCACGGACACGATGGACTAACTATGGCTACACCTTC. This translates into CASSLSSRTRWTNYGYTF.

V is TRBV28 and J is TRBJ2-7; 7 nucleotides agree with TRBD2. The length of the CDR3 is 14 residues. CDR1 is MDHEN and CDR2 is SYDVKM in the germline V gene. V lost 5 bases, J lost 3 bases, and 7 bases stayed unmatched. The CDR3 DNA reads TGTGCCAGCAGTCAAATACGCGGGAGCTACGAGCAGTACTTC. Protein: CASSQIRGSYEQYF. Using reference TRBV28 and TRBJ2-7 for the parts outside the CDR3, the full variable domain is DVKVTQSSRYLVKRTGEKVFLECVQDMDHENMFWYRQDPGLGLRLIYFSYDVKMKEKGDIPEGYSVSREKKERFSLILESASTNQTSMYLCASSQIRGSYEQYFGPGTRLTVT.

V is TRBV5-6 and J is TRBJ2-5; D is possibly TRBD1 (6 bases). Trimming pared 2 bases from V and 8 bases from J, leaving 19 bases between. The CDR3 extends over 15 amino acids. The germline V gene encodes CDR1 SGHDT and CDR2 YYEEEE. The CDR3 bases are TGTGCCAGCAGCTTCCGGGACAACCAGGGTATTACCCAGTACTTC. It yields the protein CASSFRDNQGITQYF.

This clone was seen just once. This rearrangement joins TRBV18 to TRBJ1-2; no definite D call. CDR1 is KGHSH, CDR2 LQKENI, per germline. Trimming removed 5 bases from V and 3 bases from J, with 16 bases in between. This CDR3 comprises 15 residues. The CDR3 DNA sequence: TGTGCCAGCTCAACGGGTCGTGTGGGTGACTATGGCTACACCTTC. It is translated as CASSTGRVGDYGYTF. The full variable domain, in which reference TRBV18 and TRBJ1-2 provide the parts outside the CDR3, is NAGVMQNPRHLVRRRGQEARLRCSPMKGHSHVYWYRQLPEEGLKFMVYLQKENIIDESGMPKERFSAEFPKEGPSILRIQQVVRGDSAAYFCASSTGRVGDYGYTFGSGTRLTVV.

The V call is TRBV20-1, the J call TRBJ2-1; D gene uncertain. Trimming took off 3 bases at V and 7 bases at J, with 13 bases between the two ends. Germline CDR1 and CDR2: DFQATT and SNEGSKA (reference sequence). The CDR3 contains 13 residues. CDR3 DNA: TGCAGTGCTAGTTTACTCCTCCGGAATGAGCAGTTCTTC. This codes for CSASLLLRNEQFF.

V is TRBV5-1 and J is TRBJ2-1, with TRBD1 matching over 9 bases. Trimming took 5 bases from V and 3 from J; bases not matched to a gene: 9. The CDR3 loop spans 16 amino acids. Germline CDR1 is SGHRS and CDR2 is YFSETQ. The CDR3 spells CASRPQGAVSYNEQFF. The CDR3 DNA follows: TGCGCCAGCAGACCACAGGGGGCGGTTAGCTACAATGAGCAGTTCTTC.

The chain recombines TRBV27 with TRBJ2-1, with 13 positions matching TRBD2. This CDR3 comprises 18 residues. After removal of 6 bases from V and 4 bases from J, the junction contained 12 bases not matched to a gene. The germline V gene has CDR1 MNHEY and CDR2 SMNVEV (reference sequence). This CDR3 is CASSAGLAGVVGYNEQFF. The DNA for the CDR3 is TGTGCCAGCAGCGCAGGACTAGCGGGAGTCGTGGGTTACAATGAGCAGTTCTTC.

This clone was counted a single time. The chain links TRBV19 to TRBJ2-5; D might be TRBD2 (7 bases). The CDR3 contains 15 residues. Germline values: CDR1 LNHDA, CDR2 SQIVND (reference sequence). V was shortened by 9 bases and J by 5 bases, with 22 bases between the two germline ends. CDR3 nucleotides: TGTGCCAGCGGGGGGCTAGACAGTTATGGGGAGACCCAGTACTTC. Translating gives CASGGLDSYGETQYF.

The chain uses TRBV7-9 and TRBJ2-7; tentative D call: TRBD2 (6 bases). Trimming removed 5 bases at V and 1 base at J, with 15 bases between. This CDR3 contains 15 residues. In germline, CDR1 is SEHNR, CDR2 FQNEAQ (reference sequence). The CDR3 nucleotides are TGTGCCAGCAGCCCGACTAGTGTCCTTTCCTACGAGCAGTACTTC. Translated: CASSPTSVLSYEQYF.

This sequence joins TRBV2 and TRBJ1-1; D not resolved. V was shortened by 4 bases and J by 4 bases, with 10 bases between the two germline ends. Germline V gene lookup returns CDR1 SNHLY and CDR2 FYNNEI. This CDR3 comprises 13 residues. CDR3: CASSAQVATEAFF. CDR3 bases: TGTGCCAGCAGTGCACAAGTCGCCACTGAAGCTTTCTTT.

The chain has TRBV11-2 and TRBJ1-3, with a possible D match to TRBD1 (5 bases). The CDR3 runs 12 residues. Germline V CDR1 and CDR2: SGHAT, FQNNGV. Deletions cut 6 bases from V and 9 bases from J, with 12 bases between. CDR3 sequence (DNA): TGTGCCAGCAGTTTAAGGGGCGTCACCATATATTTT. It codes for CASSLRGVTIYF. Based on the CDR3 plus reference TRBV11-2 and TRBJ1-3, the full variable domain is EAGVAQSPRYKIIEKRQSVAFWCNPISGHATLYWYQQILGQGPKLLIQFQNNGVVDDSQLPKDRFSAERLKGVDSTLKIQPAKLEDSAVYLCASSLRGVTIYFGEGSWLTVV.

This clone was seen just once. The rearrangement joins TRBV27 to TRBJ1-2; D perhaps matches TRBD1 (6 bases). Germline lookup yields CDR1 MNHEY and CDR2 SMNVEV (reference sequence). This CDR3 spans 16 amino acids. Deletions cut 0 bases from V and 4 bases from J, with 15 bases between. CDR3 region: CASSLSLDRSAYGYTF. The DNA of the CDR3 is TGTGCCAGCAGTTTATCATTGGACAGAAGTGCCTATGGCTACACCTTC.